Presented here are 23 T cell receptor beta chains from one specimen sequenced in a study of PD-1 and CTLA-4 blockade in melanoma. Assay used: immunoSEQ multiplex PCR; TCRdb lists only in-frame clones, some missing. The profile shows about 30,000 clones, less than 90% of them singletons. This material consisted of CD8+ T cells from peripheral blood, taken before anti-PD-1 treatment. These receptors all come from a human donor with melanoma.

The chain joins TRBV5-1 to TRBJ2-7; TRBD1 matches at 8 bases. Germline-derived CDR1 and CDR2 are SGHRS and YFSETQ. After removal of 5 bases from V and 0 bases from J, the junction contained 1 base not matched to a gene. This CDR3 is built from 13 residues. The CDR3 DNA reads TGCGCCAGCAGTGACAGGGGCTCCTACGAGCAGTACTTC. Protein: CASSDRGSYEQYF.

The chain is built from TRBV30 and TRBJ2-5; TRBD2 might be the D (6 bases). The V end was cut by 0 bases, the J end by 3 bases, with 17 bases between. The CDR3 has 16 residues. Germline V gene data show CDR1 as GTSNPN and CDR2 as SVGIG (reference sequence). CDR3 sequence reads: CAWSVMGGGNEETQYF. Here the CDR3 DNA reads TGTGCCTGGAGTGTGATGGGCGGAGGGAATGAAGAGACCCAGTACTTC.

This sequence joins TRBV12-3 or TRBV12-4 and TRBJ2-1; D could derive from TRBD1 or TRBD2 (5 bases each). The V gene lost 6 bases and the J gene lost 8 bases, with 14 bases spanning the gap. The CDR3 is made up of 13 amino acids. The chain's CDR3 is CASRGLAVHEQFF. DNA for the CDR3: TGTGCCAGCAGGGGGCTAGCAGTTCATGAGCAGTTCTTC.

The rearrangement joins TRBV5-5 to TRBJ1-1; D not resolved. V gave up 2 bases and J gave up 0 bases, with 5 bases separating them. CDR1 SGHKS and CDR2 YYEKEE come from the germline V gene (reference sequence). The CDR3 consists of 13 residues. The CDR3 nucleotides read TGTGCCAGCAGCTTCGGTTTGAACACTGAAGCTTTCTTT. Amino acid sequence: CASSFGLNTEAFF.

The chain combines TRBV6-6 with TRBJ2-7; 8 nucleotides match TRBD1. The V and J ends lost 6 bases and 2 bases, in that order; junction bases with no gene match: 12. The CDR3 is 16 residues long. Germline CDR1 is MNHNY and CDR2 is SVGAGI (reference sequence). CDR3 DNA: TGTGCCAGCAGCGCTGGTTACGAGACAGGGGCCTACGAGCAGTACTTC. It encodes CASSAGYETGAYEQYF.

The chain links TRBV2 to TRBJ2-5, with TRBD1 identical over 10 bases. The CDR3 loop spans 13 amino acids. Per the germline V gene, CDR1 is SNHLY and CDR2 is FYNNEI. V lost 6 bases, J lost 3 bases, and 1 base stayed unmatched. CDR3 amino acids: CASRGTGEETQYF. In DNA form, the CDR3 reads TGTGCCAGCAGGGGGACAGGGGAAGAGACCCAGTACTTC.

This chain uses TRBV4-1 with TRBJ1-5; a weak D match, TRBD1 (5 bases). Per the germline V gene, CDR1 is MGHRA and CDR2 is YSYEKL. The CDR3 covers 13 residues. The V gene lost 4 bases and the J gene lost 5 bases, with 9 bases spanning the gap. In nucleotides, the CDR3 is TGCGCCAGCAGCCTGGGACCCGATCAGCCCCAGCATTTT. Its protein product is CASSLGPDQPQHF.

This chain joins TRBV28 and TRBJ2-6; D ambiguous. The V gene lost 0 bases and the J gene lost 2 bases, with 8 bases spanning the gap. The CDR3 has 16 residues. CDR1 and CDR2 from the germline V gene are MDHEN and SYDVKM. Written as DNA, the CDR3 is TGTGCCAGCAGTTTATGGCGGAGCACTGGGGCCAACGTCCTGACTTTC. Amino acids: CASSLWRSTGANVLTF.

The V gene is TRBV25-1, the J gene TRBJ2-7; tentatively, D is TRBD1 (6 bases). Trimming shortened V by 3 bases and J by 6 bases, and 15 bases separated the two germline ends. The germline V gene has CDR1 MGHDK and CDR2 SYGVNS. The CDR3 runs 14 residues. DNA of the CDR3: TGTGCCAGCAGTGAGGGGGCCAGAGCTAGCGAGCAGTACTTC. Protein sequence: CASSEGARASEQYF.

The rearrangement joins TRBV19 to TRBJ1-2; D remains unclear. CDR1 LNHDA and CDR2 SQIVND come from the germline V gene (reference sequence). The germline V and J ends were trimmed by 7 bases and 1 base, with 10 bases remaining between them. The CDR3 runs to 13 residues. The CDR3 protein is CASIGSSNYGYTF. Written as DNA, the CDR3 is TGTGCCAGTATCGGCAGCAGTAACTATGGCTACACCTTC.

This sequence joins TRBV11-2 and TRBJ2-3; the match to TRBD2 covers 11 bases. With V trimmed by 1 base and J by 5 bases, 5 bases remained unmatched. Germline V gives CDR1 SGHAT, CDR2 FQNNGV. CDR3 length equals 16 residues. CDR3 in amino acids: CASSLVSGGAVDTQYF. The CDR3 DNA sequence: TGTGCCAGCAGCTTAGTTAGCGGGGGGGCGGTAGATACGCAGTATTTT.

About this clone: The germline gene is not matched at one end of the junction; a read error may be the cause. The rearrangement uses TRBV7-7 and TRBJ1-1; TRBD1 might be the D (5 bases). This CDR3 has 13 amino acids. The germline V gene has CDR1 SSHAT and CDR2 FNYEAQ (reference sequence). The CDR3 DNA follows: TGTGCTAGCAGCTTAGACGGGGGGACTGAAGCTTTCTTT. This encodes CASSLDGGTEAFF. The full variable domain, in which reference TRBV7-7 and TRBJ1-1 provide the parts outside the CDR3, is GAGVSQSPRYKVTKRGQDVTLRCDPISSHATLYWYQQALGQGPEFLTYFNYEAQPDKSGLPSDRFSAERPEGSISTLTIQRTEQRDSAMYRCASSLDGGTEAFFGQGTRLTVV.

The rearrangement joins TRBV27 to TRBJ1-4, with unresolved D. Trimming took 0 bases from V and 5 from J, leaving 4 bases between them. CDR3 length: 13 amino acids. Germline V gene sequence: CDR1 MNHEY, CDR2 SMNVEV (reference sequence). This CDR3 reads CASSLSGNEKLFF. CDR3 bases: TGTGCCAGCAGTTTATCGGGAAATGAAAAACTGTTTTTT.

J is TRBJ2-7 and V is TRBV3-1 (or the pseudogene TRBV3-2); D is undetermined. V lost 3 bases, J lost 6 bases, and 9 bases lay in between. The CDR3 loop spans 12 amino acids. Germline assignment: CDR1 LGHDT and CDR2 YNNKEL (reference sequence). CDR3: CASSQVKGEQYF. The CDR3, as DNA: TGTGCCAGCAGCCAGGTAAAGGGCGAGCAGTACTTC.

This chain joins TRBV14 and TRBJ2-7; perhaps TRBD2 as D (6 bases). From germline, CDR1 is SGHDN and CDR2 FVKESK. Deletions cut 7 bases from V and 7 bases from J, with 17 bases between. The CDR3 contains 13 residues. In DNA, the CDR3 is TGTGCCAGCACCTTCCGGGACTCAAGGGAGCAGTACTTC. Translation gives CASTFRDSREQYF.

The CDR3 nucleotides read TGTGCCAGCAGCCCCTCCTGGGGCAGCACAGATACGCAGTATTTT. Encoded protein: CASSPSWGSTDTQYF. The J gene is TRBJ2-3, the V gene TRBV3-1 (or the pseudogene TRBV3-2), with D perhaps TRBD1 (5 bases). Germline V lookup: CDR1 LGHDT, CDR2 YNNKEL (reference sequence). This CDR3 is 15 amino acids long. The V gene lost 4 bases and the J gene lost 0 bases, with 11 bases spanning the gap.

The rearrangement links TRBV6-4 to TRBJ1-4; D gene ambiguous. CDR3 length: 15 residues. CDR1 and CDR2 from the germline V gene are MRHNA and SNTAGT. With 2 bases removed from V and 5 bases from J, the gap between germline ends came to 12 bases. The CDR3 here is CASSDRDPENEKLFF. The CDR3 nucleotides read TGTGCCAGCAGTGACCGGGATCCTGAAAATGAAAAACTGTTTTTT.

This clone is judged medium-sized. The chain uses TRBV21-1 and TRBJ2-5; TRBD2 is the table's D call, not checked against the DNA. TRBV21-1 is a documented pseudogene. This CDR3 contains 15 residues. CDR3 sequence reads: CASSWPAGAEETQYF. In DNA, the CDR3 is TGTGCCAGCAGTTGGCCAGCGGGGGCCGAGGAGACCCAGTACTTC.

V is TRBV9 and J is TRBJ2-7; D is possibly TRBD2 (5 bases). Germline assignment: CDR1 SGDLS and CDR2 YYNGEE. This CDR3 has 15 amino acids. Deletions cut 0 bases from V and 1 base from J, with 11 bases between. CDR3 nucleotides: TGTGCCAGCAGCGTAGAAGAGGAGGATTCCTACGAGCAGTACTTC. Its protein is CASSVEEEDSYEQYF.

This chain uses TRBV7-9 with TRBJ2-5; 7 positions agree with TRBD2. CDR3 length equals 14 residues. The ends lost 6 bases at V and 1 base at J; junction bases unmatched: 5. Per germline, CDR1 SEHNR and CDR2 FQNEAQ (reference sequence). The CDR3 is CASRHPGGQETQYF. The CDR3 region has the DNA TGTGCCAGCAGGCATCCGGGGGGCCAAGAGACCCAGTACTTC.

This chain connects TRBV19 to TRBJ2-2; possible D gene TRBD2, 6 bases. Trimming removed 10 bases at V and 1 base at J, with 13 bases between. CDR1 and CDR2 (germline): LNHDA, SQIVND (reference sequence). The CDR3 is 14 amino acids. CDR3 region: CATTVAENTGELFF. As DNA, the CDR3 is TGTGCCACTACGGTAGCGGAGAACACCGGGGAGCTGTTTTTT.

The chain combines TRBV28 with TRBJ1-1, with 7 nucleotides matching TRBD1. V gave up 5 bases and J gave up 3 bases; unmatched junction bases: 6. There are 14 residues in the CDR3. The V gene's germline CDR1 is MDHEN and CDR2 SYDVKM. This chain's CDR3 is CASSPQGRDTEAFF. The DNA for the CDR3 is TGTGCCAGCAGTCCACAGGGGAGAGACACTGAAGCTTTCTTT.

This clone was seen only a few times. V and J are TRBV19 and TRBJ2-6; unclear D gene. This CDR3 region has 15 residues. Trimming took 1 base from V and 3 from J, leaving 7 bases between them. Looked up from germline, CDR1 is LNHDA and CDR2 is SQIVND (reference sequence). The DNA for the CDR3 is TGTGCCAGTAGTATAGGACTCGATGGGGCCAACGTCCTGACTTTC. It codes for CASSIGLDGANVLTF.